A selection of T cell receptor beta chains follows, all from one sample in a study of patients and donors after allogeneic stem cell transplantation. TCRdb reanalysed the RT-PCR reads using MiXCR and keeps one entry per CDR3 protein. The table includes about 28,000 distinct CDR3 sequences, nearly 7% detected once. Source material: blood, either unsorted or a sorted T cell fraction (not recorded which). These receptors all come from a human donor who was either an allogeneic HSCT recipient or a stem cell or donor lymphocyte infusion donor (not recorded which). It is not recorded whose cells these are; they may come from a transplant donor. Each CDR3 is given with its conserved first and last residue. D genes are given only for firm matches. Clone size is not always given. Where it is, it says once, few, many or a class for expanded clones.

TRBD1,TRBJ1-2,TRBV4-3,medium-sized,TGCGCCAGCAGCCAGCAAACAGGGGACTATGGCTACACCTTC,CASSQQTGDYGYTF
TRBD2,TRBJ2-3,TRBV4-3,-,TGCGCCAGCAGCCAAGTCGTGTTGGGGCGGGAGAGCTTGCAGTATTTT,CASSQVVLGRESLQYF
TRBD2,TRBJ2-1,TRBV7-3,few,TGTGCCAGCAGCTTAAGGGGGACTAGCGGAGGACACAATGAGCAGTTCTTC,CASSLRGTSGGHNEQFF
TRBD2,TRBJ2-7,TRBV12-3/TRBV12-4,few,TGTGCCAGCAAATTAGCGGGAGCCTACGAGCAGTACTTC,CASKLAGAYEQYF
TRBD2,TRBJ2-5,TRBV27,few,TGTGCCAGCGGGCTAGCGGGAATCGTCCAAGAGACCCAGTACTTC,CASGLAGIVQETQYF
-,TRBJ2-1,TRBV7-8,many,TGTGCCAGCAGCCCAATCCCTCGGACTGAGCAGTTCTTC,CASSPIPRTEQFF
-,TRBJ1-2,TRBV21-1,many,TGTGCCAGCAGCAAAAGCCGCCGGACAGCCTATGGCTACACCTTC,CASSKSRRTAYGYTF
TRBD2,TRBJ2-3,TRBV10-3,-,TGTGCCATCAGCCCTAGCGGGAGGGCCGGAGATACGCAGTATTTT,CAISPSGRAGDTQYF
-,TRBJ2-2,TRBV6-2/TRBV6-3,many,TGTGCCAGCAGTTACAGGCTAGCGAGGGACCTTAACACCGGGGAGCTGTTTTTT,CASSYRLARDLNTGELFF
-,TRBJ1-2,TRBV12-3/TRBV12-4,many,TGTGCCAGCAGTTTAGAGGGGGGGGTGACGGGCGGCTACACCTTC,CASSLEGGVTGGYTF
TRBD1,TRBJ2-5,TRBV4-3,many,TGCGCCAGCAGCCAAGTAGCAGGGGGCAAGGAGACCCAGTACTTC,CASSQVAGGKETQYF
-,TRBJ2-1,TRBV5-4,few,TGTGCCAGCAGCTTTGGCGGGACCCCCGACAATGAGCAGTTCTTC,CASSFGGTPDNEQFF